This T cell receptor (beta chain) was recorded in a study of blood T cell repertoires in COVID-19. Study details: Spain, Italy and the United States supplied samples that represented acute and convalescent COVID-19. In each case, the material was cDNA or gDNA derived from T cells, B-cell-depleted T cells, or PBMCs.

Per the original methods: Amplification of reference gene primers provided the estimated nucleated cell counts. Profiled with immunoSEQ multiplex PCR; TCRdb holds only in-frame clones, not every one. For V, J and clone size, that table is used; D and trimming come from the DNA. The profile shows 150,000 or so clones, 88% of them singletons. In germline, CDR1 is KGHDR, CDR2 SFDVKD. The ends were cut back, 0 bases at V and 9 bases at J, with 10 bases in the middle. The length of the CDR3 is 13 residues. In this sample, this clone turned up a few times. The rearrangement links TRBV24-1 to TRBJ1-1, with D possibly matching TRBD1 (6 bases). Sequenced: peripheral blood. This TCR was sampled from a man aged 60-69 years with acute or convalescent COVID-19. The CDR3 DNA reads TGTGCCACCAGTGATTTGCAGGGGAATAAAGCTTTCTTT. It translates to CATSDLQGNKAFF.